The entry below gives a single T cell receptor beta chain sequence along with its context. Germline V gene sequence: CDR1 MRHNA, CDR2 SNTAGT. CDR3 size: 13 residues. The ends were cut back, 3 bases at V and 9 bases at J, with 12 bases in the middle. Source study methods: Amplification of reference gene primers provided the estimated nucleated cell counts. Sequencing was performed with immunoSEQ multiplex PCR; in TCRdb, only in-frame clones are kept and a portion is missing. V and J calls and clone size come straight from that table; D and trimming were deduced from the DNA. In the table there are about 400,000 clones, 89% of which are singletons. This sample is part of a study of blood T cell repertoires in COVID-19. About the study: Whether acute or convalescent, the COVID-19 samples came from the United States, Italy and Spain. T cells, B-cell-depleted T cells, or PBMCs supplied cDNA or gDNA.

The genes are TRBV6-4 and TRBJ2-1, with TRBD1 as a possible D gene (5 bases). The specimen was peripheral blood. The sequence derives from a man aged 40-49 years with acute or convalescent COVID-19. This CDR3 reads CASSEARAAEQFF. In DNA form, the CDR3 reads TGTGCCAGCAGTGAAGCCAGGGCGGCTGAGCAGTTCTTC.